The T cell receptor (beta chain) described here comes from a study of a mutant IDH1 vaccine in newly diagnosed glioma. About the research overall: In some groups vaccination began 4-6 weeks post-radiotherapy; others received it with temozolomide. The treated population exhibited a male proportion of about 60%, a female proportion of about 38%, and a mean age of 40.4 years.

Findings of the study overall: Patients mounted vaccine-induced immune responses in 80% to 95% of cases. Pseudoprogression showed no apparent link to changes in top peripheral T cell clonotypes.

CDR1 is LNHDA, CDR2 SQIVND, per germline (reference sequence). The CDR3 is 14 amino acids. The V end was cut by 7 bases, the J end by 4 bases, with 16 bases between. Time point defined: week 35, safety follow-up. Vaccination comprised doses that each held 300 ug of mutant IDH1 20-mer peptide, plus topical imiquimod. With regard to this clone: Its antigen remains unknown.

The assay was immunoSEQ multiplex PCR, and TCRdb's table has in-frame clones only and misses some. The sample includes about 50,000 clones, less than 80% of them seen just once. The gene calls are TRBV19 and TRBJ1-1, with TRBD1 as a possible D gene (5 bases). The sequenced sample was PBMCs, obtained from a glioma patient whose treatment included an IDH1 peptide vaccine. The TCR sequence derives from a man in his forties or fifties with glioma. The CDR3 nucleotides read TGTGCCAGTATCCAGGGAGGGTTCGGCACTGAAGCTTTCTTT. Protein: CASIQGGFGTEAFF.